The subject of this entry is one TCR beta chain. This record comes from a study of blood T cell repertoires in COVID-19. On the study more broadly: Nucleic acid was either cDNA or gDNA, and it came from T cells, B-cell-depleted T cells, or PBMCs.

It was during active infection that Seattle patients were enrolled and then longitudinally followed. How the authors handled the data: Reference gene primer amplification yielded estimated nucleated cell counts. Assay: immunoSEQ multiplex PCR; the TCRdb copy retains only in-frame clones and omits some. V, J and clone size are those of that table, while D and trimming were read from the DNA. The sample carries approximately 170,000 clones, roughly 84% recorded once. Per the germline V gene, CDR1 is MNHEY and CDR2 is SMNVEV (reference sequence). This CDR3 has 13 amino acids. V gave up 8 bases and J gave up 0 bases, with 10 bases separating them.

This sequence originates from a woman between 70 and 85 years old with COVID-19, enrolled during active disease. The V and J genes are TRBV27 and TRBJ2-5, with unresolved D. Sample: peripheral blood. CDR3 sequence (DNA): TGTGCCAGCGCTAATGGTAACCAAGAGACCCAGTACTTC. Its translation is CASANGNQETQYF.